Listed here are 15 T cell receptor beta chains from one sample, sequenced in a study of tumor-infiltrating lymphocytes in primary liver carcinoma (dated by TCRdb to about 2017). Sequencer: Illumina HiSeq 2500. TCRbeta-specific cDNA was reverse-transcribed from 500 to 550 ng total RNA using a constant-region primer and ProtoScript II reverse transcriptase. Three nested multiplex PCR rounds, following a slightly modified ARM-PCR procedure, were used to build the TCRbeta libraries. Each of the first two PCR rounds ran for approximately 10 cycles using multiplex TRBV1-TRBV30 forward primers together with a Cbeta reverse primer. TCRdb cleaned the public reads at Q25 with fastp, built clones with MiXCR and kept in-frame beta chains. For every CDR3 protein sequence, its rows merge into one entry that carries the most common genes and DNA. Present in this sample are more than 90,000 distinct CDR3 sequences, about two thirds of which were seen just once. Jointly, the top ten make up 12% of the sample.

Without any cell sorting, total RNA and DNA were co-extracted from approximately 20-30 mg of bulk tissue using the AllPrep DNA/RNA mini kit. Sequencing was performed on liver tumor tissue from sampling region 2. The cell subset or site tag for this specimen amounts to: tumor region T2, inferior pole. These TCRs come from a woman aged 55-75 years with primary liver carcinoma and hepatitis B virus infection.

This clonotype occurred once. One junction end does not reproduce the germline sequence, and a read error may be involved. The chain employs TRBV11-1 and TRBJ2-2; tentative D call: TRBD2 (6 bases). This CDR3 comprises 14 residues. Germline loops: CDR1 SGHAT, CDR2 FQDESV (reference sequence). In DNA, the CDR3 is TGTACCAGCAGCTTATCGGGAGTGGACGGGAAGCTGTTTTTT. Translated, it gives CTSSLSGVDGKLFF.

A word on this clonotype: A read error may be the cause here, since a much bigger clone is one base away. The chain joins TRBV5-4 to TRBJ2-1; 7 bases align to TRBD2. This CDR3 region has 15 residues. Per the germline V gene, CDR1 is SGHNT and CDR2 is YYREEE (reference sequence). CDR3 residues: CASSLGGRAYNGQFF. The CDR3 DNA follows: TGTGCCAGCAGCTTGGGGGGGAGGGCCTACAATGGGCAGTTCTTC.

This clonotype has more than one count but fewer than ten. A read error may account for a junction end that differs from germline. The chain joins TRBV11-2 to TRBJ2-1; 7 bases map to TRBD2. Germline lookup yields CDR1 SGHAT and CDR2 FQNNGV. This CDR3 has 17 residues. CDR3: CASSLGLVEGGSNEQSF. Here the CDR3 DNA reads TGTGCCAGCAGCTTAGGTCTGGTAGAGGGAGGGTCGAATGAGCAGTCCTTC.

As regards this clonotype: A much larger clone differs by one base, so this may be a read error. In nucleotides, the CDR3 is TGCAGCCTTATGGCAGTAACGATGAACACTGAAGCTTTCTTT. Its protein is CSLMAVTMNTEAFF. This chain joins TRBV29-1 and TRBJ1-1; D not resolved. Germline CDR1 and CDR2: SQVTM and ANQGSEA. Trimming cost V 8 bases and J 0 bases, with 16 bases left between them. The CDR3 runs 14 residues. The variable domain in full, with the rest retrieved from reference TRBV29-1 and TRBJ1-1, is SAVISQKPSRDICQRGTSLTIQCQVDSQVTMMFWYRQQPGQSLTLIATANQGSEATYESGFVIDKFPISRPNLTFSTLTVSNMSPEDSSIYLCSLMAVTMNTEAFFGQGTRLTVV.

V and J are TRBV28 and TRBJ2-2; 7 bases map to TRBD1. The trim removed 7 bases at V and 1 base at J, leaving 9 bases unmatched. In germline, CDR1 is MDHEN, CDR2 SYDVKM. This CDR3 comprises 16 residues. The CDR3: CASTSAGTVNTGELFF. CDR3 bases: TGTGCCAGCACATCAGCCGGGACAGTGAACACCGGGGAGCTGTTTTTT.

Concerning this clonotype: In this CDR3 the conserved last residue, phenylalanine or tryptophan, is missing, so a read error is likely. The V call is TRBV28, the J call TRBJ2-7, with TRBD2 as a possible D gene (5 bases). V lost 3 bases to trimming and J lost 2 bases, with 11 bases between them. Germline assignment: CDR1 MDHEN and CDR2 SYDVKM. This CDR3 region has 14 residues. CDR3: CASSLGGSAYEQYL. The DNA of the CDR3 is TGTGCCAGCAGTTTGGGCGGGTCCGCCTACGAGCAGTACTTA.

The V and J genes are TRBV6-1 and TRBJ2-1, with 8 bases identical to TRBD2. J lost 3 bases, V lost 10 bases, and 5 bases had no gene match. The CDR3 is made up of 13 amino acids. The germline gives CDR1 MNHNS, CDR2 SASEGT. The CDR3 DNA follows: TGTGCCACCAGAGCGGGGGACTACAATGAGCAGTTCTTC. Protein product: CATRAGDYNEQFF.

Details on this clonotype: A read error may be the cause here, since a much bigger clone is one base away. CDR3 bases: TGTGCCAGCAGCCGGGGGCAGGGGGCAGGGTACACCGGGGAGCTGTTTTTT. Translated, it gives CASSRGQGAGYTGELFF. The chain recombines TRBV14 with TRBJ2-2; 8 bases agree with TRBD1. Per the germline V gene, CDR1 is SGHDN and CDR2 is FVKESK. The CDR3 consists of 17 residues. V trimming: 4 bases; J trimming: 3 bases; junction bases outside the gene matches: 10. The whole variable domain, remainder taken from reference TRBV14 and TRBJ2-2, is EAGVTQFPSHSVIEKGQTVTLRCDPISGHDNLYWYRRVMGKEIKFLLHFVKESKQDESGMPNNRFLAERTGGTYSTLKVQPAELEDSGVYFCASSRGQGAGYTGELFFGEGSRLTVL.

This clonotype was seen at least ten times. A much larger clone is a single base away; this may be a read error. This sequence joins TRBV11-1 and TRBJ2-1, with TRBD2 matching over 13 bases. The CDR3 runs to 17 residues. V gave up 4 bases and J gave up 8 bases; unmatched junction bases: 11. Germline values: CDR1 SGHAT, CDR2 FQDESV (reference sequence). In nucleotides, the CDR3 is TGTGCCAGCAGCTCAACTAGCGGGAGGGCCCGTGACCATGAGCAGTTCTTC. Protein product: CASSSTSGRARDHEQFF.

The V and J genes are TRBV19 and TRBJ2-3; weak D call: TRBD1 (5 bases). This CDR3 is 16 amino acids long. CDR1 LNHDA and CDR2 SQIVND come from the germline V gene (reference sequence). V was clipped by 2 bases and J by 0 bases, with 12 bases between them. CDR3 bases: TGTGCCAGTAGTATATGGGGCAGGACCAGCACAGATACGCAGTATTTT. Amino acids: CASSIWGRTSTDTQYF.

A few counts support this clonotype. Being one base from a much bigger clone, this may be a read error. The chain has TRBV11-2 and TRBJ2-4; a weak D match, TRBD2 (6 bases). Trimming stripped 5 bases from V and 1 base from J, with 12 bases between. CDR3 length: 15 amino acids. CDR1 is SGHAT, CDR2 FQNNGV, per germline. CDR3: CASSPWLAAKNIQYF. CDR3 coding DNA: TGTGCCAGCAGCCCGTGGCTAGCGGCCAAAAACATTCAGTACTTC.

This clonotype came up a few times. Given a much more abundant clone one base away, this may be a read error. The chain employs TRBV7-8 and TRBJ2-3, with 8 bases lining up with TRBD2. From germline, CDR1 is SGHVS and CDR2 FQNEAQ. This CDR3 is 18 amino acids long. The DNA for the CDR3 is TGTGCCAGCAGCCGTAAGGGACTAGATCTATCTGGCACAGGTACGCAGTATTTT. Its translation: CASSRKGLDLSGTGTQYF.

Concerning this clonotype itself: A much larger clone differs from this one at a single base, so this may be a read error. The chain couples TRBV12-3 or TRBV12-4 to TRBJ2-1; 14 nucleotides match TRBD2. The CDR3 contains 19 residues. The CDR3 nucleotides read TGTGCCAGCAGTTCCTCCCCCGGGACTAGCGGGAGCTCCTACAATAAGCAGTTCTTC. Translating it yields CASSSSPGTSGSSYNKQFF.

This clonotype was recorded a few times. A much larger clone lies one base from this, so it may be a read error. The gene calls are TRBV5-1 and TRBJ2-5, with a weak D call TRBD1 (5 bases). Germline V gene lookup returns CDR1 SGHRS and CDR2 YFSETQ. The CDR3 consists of 14 residues. The DNA for the CDR3 is TGCACCAGCAGCTTGGGGCCGACCCAGGAGACCCAGTACTTC. As protein: CTSSLGPTQETQYF. Combining the CDR3 with reference TRBV5-1 and TRBJ2-5 gives the whole variable domain KAGVTQTPRYLIKTRGQQVTLSCSPISGHRSVSWYQQTPGQGLQFLFEYFSETQRNKGNFPGRFSGRQFSNSRSEMNVSTLELGDSALYLCTSSLGPTQETQYFGPGTRLLVL.

Notes on this clonotype: This could be a read error, since a much larger clone is one nucleotide away. The genes are TRBV12-3 or TRBV12-4 and TRBJ2-7; TRBD2 might be the D (5 bases). The length of the CDR3 is 16 residues. CDR3 coding DNA: TGTGCCAGCAGTTTCCAACCTACCGGGATCTCCCACGAGCAGTACTTC. This codes for CASSFQPTGISHEQYF.